This T cell receptor beta chain originates from a study of blood T cell repertoires in COVID-19. Study context: COVID-19 samples, acute and convalescent, were from the United States, Italy and Spain.

How the authors handled the data: The authors estimated nucleated cell counts from reference gene primer amplification. The table came from immunoSEQ multiplex PCR; TCRdb's copy has only in-frame clones and leaves some out. D and trimming were read from the DNA, whereas the V and J calls and clone size are those reported in that table. Seen here are 150,000 or so clones, 87% observed once, and the top ten hold around 6.5%. V gave up 1 base and J gave up 0 bases, with 8 bases separating them. From germline, CDR1 is MGHRA and CDR2 YSYEKL. The CDR3 sequence is 15 residues long. The clonotype originates from a man older than 75 with acute or convalescent COVID-19. What was sequenced was peripheral blood. The chain is built from TRBV4-1 and TRBJ2-3; D gene uncertain. CDR3 sequence reads: CASSQAGFSTDTQYF. The CDR3 bases are TGCGCCAGCAGCCAAGCAGGCTTTAGCACAGATACGCAGTATTTT.